The 31 T cell receptor beta chains below come from one sample, sequenced in a study of cytotoxic CD8 clonotypes in ibrutinib-treated CLL. Using immunoSEQ multiplex PCR, the repertoire was profiled, and TCRdb retains in-frame clones only, with some absent. Altogether 55,000 to 80,000 clones are present, 90% being singletons, with the ten largest covering around 3.1%. The starting material was PBMCs, obtained after 12 months of ibrutinib treatment. These receptors were collected from a human donor with chronic lymphocytic leukemia.

The chain carries TRBV6-5 and TRBJ1-1, with D maybe TRBD1 (5 bases). This CDR3 has 15 residues. The V end was cut by 2 bases, the J end by 1 base, with 11 bases between. Looked up from germline, CDR1 is MNHEY and CDR2 is SVGAGI. CDR3 bases: TGTGCCAGCAGTTACGCCTGGGACTCGAACACTGAAGCTTTCTTT. Translation: CASSYAWDSNTEAFF.

The DNA for the CDR3 is TGTGCCTGGGGAACGGGGGCAGATACGCAGTATTTT. Translating gives CAWGTGADTQYF. The chain is built from TRBV30 and TRBJ2-3; weak D call: TRBD2 (6 bases). From germline, CDR1 is GTSNPN and CDR2 SVGIG (reference sequence). Trimming took 5 bases from V and 4 from J, leaving 10 bases between them. The CDR3 runs 12 residues.

The chain has TRBV2 and TRBJ2-7, with TRBD1 matching over 7 bases. CDR1 is SNHLY, CDR2 FYNNEI, per germline. V was pared by 5 bases and J by 2 bases, with 6 bases of the junction left unmatched. The CDR3 has 14 amino acids. The CDR3 coding sequence is TGTGCCAGCAGTCCGACAGGGTACGCCTACGAGCAGTACTTC. It encodes CASSPTGYAYEQYF.

The CDR3, as DNA: TGTGCCAGTAGGAAAAACCCGACAGGGCGCACAGATACGCAGTATTTT. Translation gives CASRKNPTGRTDTQYF. The V call is TRBV19, the J call TRBJ2-3, with 7 bases identical to TRBD1. Per germline, CDR1 LNHDA and CDR2 SQIVND (reference sequence). J was trimmed by 1 base and V by 6 bases; bases with no gene match: 10. This CDR3 spans 16 amino acids.

This chain links TRBV6-1 with TRBJ2-7, with D perhaps TRBD2 (5 bases). The ends were cut back, 4 bases at V and 5 bases at J, with 12 bases in the middle. CDR1 MNHNS and CDR2 SASEGT come from the germline V gene. The CDR3 has 13 residues. CDR3 in DNA: TGTGCCAGCAGTGTAGGTAGCGAGAACGAGCAGTACTTC. This sequence encodes CASSVGSENEQYF.

Only one count was recorded for this clone. The V and J genes are TRBV13 and TRBJ2-3, with D perhaps matching TRBD1 (5 bases). V lost 1 base and J lost 0, with 11 bases in between. Looked up from germline, CDR1 is PRHDT and CDR2 is FYEKMQ (reference sequence). CDR3 length: 16 residues. The CDR3 loop is CASSLVVTASTDTQYF. The CDR3 DNA follows: TGTGCCAGCAGCTTAGTTGTGACAGCTAGCACAGATACGCAGTATTTT.

V gene TRBV7-2 combines with J gene TRBJ2-1; D is perhaps TRBD1 or TRBD2 (7 bases each). V lost 5 bases, J lost 0 bases, and 17 bases lay in between. The CDR3 loop spans 17 amino acids. The germline gives CDR1 SGHTA, CDR2 FQGNSA. The CDR3 coding sequence is TGTGCCAGCAGCCCAGGGGGGTCGGGGGGCTCCTACAATGAGCAGTTCTTC. This codes for CASSPGGSGGSYNEQFF.

The chain uses TRBV10-3 and TRBJ1-3; 7 bases are shared with TRBD1. V dropped 6 bases and J dropped 0; count of bases not matched to a gene: 8. Germline CDR1 and CDR2: ENHRY and SYGVKD. This CDR3 comprises 16 residues. The chain's CDR3 is CAISWDRPNSGNTIYF. The CDR3 DNA reads TGTGCCATCAGCTGGGACAGACCTAACTCTGGAAACACCATATATTTT.

Worth noting for this clone: The sample has other DNA sequences that encode this CDR3 too. The V call is TRBV6-5, the J call TRBJ1-1; D gene unclear. The CDR3 consists of 14 residues. Trimming removed 0 bases from V and 1 base from J, with 6 bases in between. Germline CDR1 reads MNHEY; CDR2 reads SVGAGI. CDR3 sequence reads: CASSYSGGNTEAFF. In DNA, the CDR3 is TGTGCCAGCAGTTACTCGGGAGGGAACACTGAAGCTTTCTTT.

The genes are TRBV4-3 and TRBJ1-2; D ambiguous. Germline V gives CDR1 LGHNA, CDR2 YSLEER. The CDR3 sequence is 16 residues long. V was shortened by 0 bases and J by 0 bases, with 11 bases between the two germline ends. The CDR3 reads CASSQDRRLTNYGYTF. The CDR3 coding sequence is TGCGCCAGCAGCCAAGATAGGAGGTTAACTAACTATGGCTACACCTTC.

The rearrangement uses TRBV29-1 and TRBJ1-3, with D tentatively TRBD1 (6 bases). The V gene lost 6 bases and the J gene lost 2 bases, with 17 bases spanning the gap. CDR3 length: 15 amino acids. Germline-derived CDR1 and CDR2 are SQVTM and ANQGSEA. CDR3 in DNA: TGCAGCGTAGGCCGGGACACGGGACCTGGAAACACCATATATTTT. Its translation: CSVGRDTGPGNTIYF.

The rearrangement joins TRBV25-1 to TRBJ2-1; 11 nucleotides align to TRBD2. J lost 8 bases, V lost 8 bases, and 8 bases had no gene match. This CDR3 comprises 14 residues. CDR1 and CDR2 from the germline V gene are MGHDK and SYGVNS. The CDR3 DNA reads as TGTGCCAGCTGGGGACTAGCGGAGTTTGATGAGCAGTTCTTC. Its translation is CASWGLAEFDEQFF. Full variable domain (remainder filled in from reference TRBV25-1 and TRBJ2-1): EADIYQTPRYLVIGTGKKITLECSQTMGHDKMYWYQQDPGMELHLIHYSYGVNSTEKGDLSSESTVSRIRTEHFPLTLESARPSHTSQYLCASWGLAEFDEQFFGPGTRLTVL.

The chain is built from TRBV19 and TRBJ1-1; tentative D call: TRBD1 (6 bases). The V end lost 6 bases, the J end lost 8 bases, and 19 bases lay between the germline ends. This CDR3 has 14 residues. Germline assignment: CDR1 LNHDA and CDR2 SQIVND (reference sequence). The CDR3 DNA reads as TGTGCCAGTAGCCTTGGGGGGGGGCTCACCGAAGCTTTCTTT. Translation gives CASSLGGGLTEAFF.

The chain joins TRBV11-1 to TRBJ2-1; 7 positions match TRBD2. CDR3 length equals 15 residues. J was trimmed by 4 bases and V by 6 bases; bases with no gene match: 9. Germline lookup yields CDR1 SGHAT and CDR2 FQDESV (reference sequence). CDR3 in amino acids: CASSPWGGIYNEQFF. In DNA form, the CDR3 reads TGTGCCAGCAGTCCCTGGGGGGGAATTTACAATGAGCAGTTCTTC.

This chain joins TRBV5-1 and TRBJ1-2; a weak D match, TRBD1 (6 bases). CDR3 length: 16 amino acids. From germline, CDR1 is SGHRS and CDR2 YFSETQ. Trimming removed 2 bases at V and 0 bases at J, with 14 bases between. CDR3 sequence (DNA): TGCGCCAGCAGCTTAGGGGGGACCGTTTCTAACTATGGCTACACCTTC. Protein: CASSLGGTVSNYGYTF.

The rearrangement uses TRBV18 and TRBJ2-1, with a tentative D call TRBD1 (5 bases). V was cut by 6 bases and J by 5 bases, with 14 bases left in between. This CDR3 is 14 amino acids long. CDR1 and CDR2 from the germline V gene are KGHSH and LQKENI. The CDR3 sequence: CASSRTPPNNEQFF. In DNA, the CDR3 is TGTGCCAGCTCTCGGACACCACCTAACAATGAGCAGTTCTTC.

The chain couples TRBV4-3 to TRBJ2-1, with 10 bases aligning to TRBD2. This CDR3 spans 17 amino acids. Germline V CDR1 and CDR2: LGHNA, YSLEER. The V gene end was trimmed by 0 bases and the J gene end by 4 bases; junction bases not matched to a gene: 6. CDR3 protein: CASSQDELAGAYNEQFF. DNA for the CDR3: TGCGCCAGCAGCCAAGATGAGCTAGCGGGAGCTTACAATGAGCAGTTCTTC.

The chain joins TRBV28 to TRBJ2-3; TRBD2 matches 10 bases. The CDR3 is 17 amino acids. The junction had 6 bases not matched to a gene; V was cut back by 3 bases and J by 0 bases. From germline, CDR1 is MDHEN and CDR2 SYDVKM. The chain's CDR3 is CASSFSGGITSTDTQYF. The CDR3 DNA reads as TGTGCCAGCAGTTTTAGCGGGGGGATAACTAGCACAGATACGCAGTATTTT. Looking up the rest from reference TRBV28 and TRBJ2-3 gives the full variable domain: DVKVTQSSRYLVKRTGEKVFLECVQDMDHENMFWYRQDPGLGLRLIYFSYDVKMKEKGDIPEGYSVSREKKERFSLILESASTNQTSMYLCASSFSGGITSTDTQYFGPGTRLTVL.

The chain joins TRBV5-6 to TRBJ2-1; the D gene is possibly TRBD1 (7 bases). V shed 2 bases and J shed 6 bases, with 27 bases lying between them. The CDR3 sequence is 19 residues long. Germline CDR1 SGHDT, CDR2 YYEEEE. The DNA of the CDR3 is TGTGCCAGCAGCTTTCCCCCAGGGGGGCGCCCGCAACTCGTCAATGAGCAGTTCTTC. Protein sequence: CASSFPPGGRPQLVNEQFF.

The V and J genes are TRBV11-2 and TRBJ2-3, with D perhaps TRBD2 (6 bases). V shed 3 bases and J shed 4 bases, with 11 bases lying between them. This CDR3 has 14 amino acids. Per germline, CDR1 SGHAT and CDR2 FQNNGV. The CDR3 nucleotides are TGTGCCAGCAGCTTGAGCTGGGGGGCAGATACGCAGTATTTT. It is translated as CASSLSWGADTQYF.

This sequence joins TRBV19 and TRBJ2-7, with 7 bases matching TRBD1. The germline V gene has CDR1 LNHDA and CDR2 SQIVND (reference sequence). The CDR3 is 14 residues long. With 5 bases clipped from V and 2 bases from J, the junction kept 6 bases outside the gene matches. The CDR3 loop is CASSGQGVPYEQYF. CDR3 DNA: TGTGCCAGTAGTGGGCAGGGGGTACCCTACGAGCAGTACTTC.

The J gene is TRBJ1-4, the V gene TRBV30; D uncertain. The CDR3 is 11 amino acids. Germline CDR1 is GTSNPN and CDR2 is SVGIG (reference sequence). The chain's CDR3 is CAGEGYEKLFF. In DNA, the CDR3 is TGTGCAGGTGAAGGGTACGAAAAACTGTTTTTT.

This chain uses TRBV11-3 with TRBJ2-6; D not resolved. V lost 7 bases, J lost 4 bases, and 5 bases lay in between. The germline V gene has CDR1 SGHNT and CDR2 YENEEA. CDR3 size: 12 residues. The CDR3 DNA reads as TGTGCCAGCACGTCCGGGGCCAACGTCCTGACTTTC. Its translation: CASTSGANVLTF.

This chain uses TRBV9 with TRBJ2-1; maybe TRBD2 (6 bases). The CDR3 loop spans 17 amino acids. Germline V gene sequence: CDR1 SGDLS, CDR2 YYNGEE. Trimming shortened V by 6 bases and J by 0 bases, and 19 bases separated the two germline ends. The CDR3 spells CASMDSDGSYSYNEQFF. The CDR3, as DNA: TGTGCCAGCATGGACTCAGACGGGAGTTACTCCTACAATGAGCAGTTCTTC.

The CDR3 nucleotides are TGTGCCAGCAGCCGACCTAGAACGACAGGAAGAACCTCCTACGAGCAGTACTTC. Translation gives CASSRPRTTGRTSYEQYF. V and J are TRBV7-9 and TRBJ2-7, with a tentative D call TRBD1 (6 bases). The CDR3 runs 18 residues. Germline V gene data show CDR1 as SEHNR and CDR2 as FQNEAQ (reference sequence). V lost 5 bases and J lost 0, with 23 bases in between.

This chain joins TRBV19 and TRBJ1-1, with 7 bases matching TRBD1. Germline CDR1 is LNHDA and CDR2 is SQIVND (reference sequence). This CDR3 has 14 amino acids. Trimming removed 4 bases from V and 2 bases from J; junction bases left unmatched: 4. The CDR3 sequence: CASSNDRVNTEAFF. Written as DNA, the CDR3 is TGTGCCAGTAGTAATGACAGGGTAAACACTGAAGCTTTCTTT.

The rearrangement links TRBV9 to TRBJ1-3; D not resolved. Trimming left V 2 bases short and J 2 bases short, with 11 bases between. Germline V gene sequence: CDR1 SGDLS, CDR2 YYNGEE. The CDR3 contains 15 residues. This chain's CDR3 is CASSVAGGTGNTIYF. For the CDR3, the DNA is TGTGCCAGCAGCGTCGCGGGAGGGACTGGAAACACCATATATTTT.

The genes are TRBV15 and TRBJ2-3; D is ambiguous. CDR3 length equals 15 residues. Germline loops: CDR1 LNHNV, CDR2 YYDKDF (reference sequence). Between the trimmed V and J ends, which lost 1 base and 0 bases, there was a span of 8 bases. CDR3 region: CATSRVMGSTDTQYF. The CDR3 coding sequence is TGTGCCACCAGCAGAGTTATGGGGAGCACAGATACGCAGTATTTT.

The J gene is TRBJ2-1, the V gene TRBV19, with TRBD2 matching 11 bases. This CDR3 comprises 15 residues. J gave up 4 bases and V 9 bases, and 8 bases lay outside the gene matches. Germline V gene data show CDR1 as LNHDA and CDR2 as SQIVND (reference sequence). The CDR3 reads CASSTTSGSYNEQFF. CDR3 coding DNA: TGTGCCAGCTCAACCACTAGCGGGAGTTACAATGAGCAGTTCTTC.

The chain is built from TRBV5-1 and TRBJ2-3; no definite D call. Looked up from germline, CDR1 is SGHRS and CDR2 is YFSETQ. The CDR3 sequence is 14 residues long. The V end lost 0 bases, the J end lost 2 bases, and 7 bases lay between the germline ends. The CDR3 coding sequence is TGCGCCAGCAGCTTGGAGGCTCTCACAGATACGCAGTATTTT. Protein: CASSLEALTDTQYF.

The chain uses TRBV7-3 and TRBJ2-1; TRBD1 is a possible D gene (6 bases). Trimming took 7 bases from V and 0 from J, leaving 10 bases between them. This CDR3 has 14 residues. The germline gives CDR1 SGHTA, CDR2 FQGTGA. The CDR3 DNA follows: TGTGCCAGCAAAGGGGGACCCTCCTACAATGAGCAGTTCTTC. It encodes CASKGGPSYNEQFF.